This T cell receptor beta chain was recovered during a study of blood T cell repertoires in COVID-19. For the study at large: T cells, B-cell-depleted T cells, or PBMCs supplied cDNA or gDNA.

V lost 0 bases and J lost 5; bases outside the gene matches: 13. CDR1 is SGDLS and CDR2 is YYNGEE in the germline V gene. This CDR3 comprises 17 residues. Authors' analysis steps: The authors estimated nucleated cell counts from reference gene primer amplification. TCRdb keeps only in-frame clones here, not all; method: immunoSEQ multiplex PCR. That table is the source of V, J and clone size, and D and trimming were worked out from the DNA. The sample contains about 400,000 clones, around 87% of which appear only once. Sequenced sample: PBMCs or T cells enriched from blood (not recorded which). This sequence joins TRBV9 and TRBJ2-5; 7 bases line up with TRBD1. The receptor's source is a woman in her 50s who had recovered from COVID-19. The CDR3 protein is CASSVGYGQATGETQYF. As DNA, the CDR3 is TGTGCCAGCAGCGTAGGGTACGGACAGGCGACGGGGGAGACCCAGTACTTC.